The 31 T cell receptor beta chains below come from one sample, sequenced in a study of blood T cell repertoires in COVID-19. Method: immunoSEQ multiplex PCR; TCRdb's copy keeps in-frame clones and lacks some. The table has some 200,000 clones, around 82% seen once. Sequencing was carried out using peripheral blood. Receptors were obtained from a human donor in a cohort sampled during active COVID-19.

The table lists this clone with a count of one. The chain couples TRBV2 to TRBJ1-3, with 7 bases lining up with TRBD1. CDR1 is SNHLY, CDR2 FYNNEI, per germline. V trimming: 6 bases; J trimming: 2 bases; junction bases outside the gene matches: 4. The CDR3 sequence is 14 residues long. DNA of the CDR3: TGTGCCAGCAGGGGGACAGTCACTGGAAACACCATATATTTT. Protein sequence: CASRGTVTGNTIYF.

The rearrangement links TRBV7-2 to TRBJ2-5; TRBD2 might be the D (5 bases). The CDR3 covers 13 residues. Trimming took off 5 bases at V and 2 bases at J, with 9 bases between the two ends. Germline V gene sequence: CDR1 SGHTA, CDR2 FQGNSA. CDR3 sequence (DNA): TGTGCCAGCAGCCAAAGGAGGCAAGAGACCCAGTACTTC. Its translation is CASSQRRQETQYF.

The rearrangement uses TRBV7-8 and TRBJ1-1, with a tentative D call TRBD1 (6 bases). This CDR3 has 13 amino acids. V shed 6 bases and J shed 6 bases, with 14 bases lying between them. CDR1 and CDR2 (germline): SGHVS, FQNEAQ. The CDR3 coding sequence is TGTGCCAGCAGTCACAGGGAGACTTCTGAAGCTTTCTTT. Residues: CASSHRETSEAFF.

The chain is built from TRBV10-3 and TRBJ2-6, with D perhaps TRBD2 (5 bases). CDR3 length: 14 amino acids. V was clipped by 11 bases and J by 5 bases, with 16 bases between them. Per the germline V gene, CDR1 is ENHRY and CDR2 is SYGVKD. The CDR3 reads CAARDGRRANVLTF. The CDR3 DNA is TGTGCCGCTCGGGATGGCCGTAGGGCCAACGTCCTGACTTTC.

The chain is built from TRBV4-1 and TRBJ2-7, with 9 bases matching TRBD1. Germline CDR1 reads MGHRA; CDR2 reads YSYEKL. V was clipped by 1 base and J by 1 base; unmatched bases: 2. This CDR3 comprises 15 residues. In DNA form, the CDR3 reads TGCGCCAGCAGCCAAGGGACAGGGGCTTCCTACGAGCAGTACTTC. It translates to CASSQGTGASYEQYF.

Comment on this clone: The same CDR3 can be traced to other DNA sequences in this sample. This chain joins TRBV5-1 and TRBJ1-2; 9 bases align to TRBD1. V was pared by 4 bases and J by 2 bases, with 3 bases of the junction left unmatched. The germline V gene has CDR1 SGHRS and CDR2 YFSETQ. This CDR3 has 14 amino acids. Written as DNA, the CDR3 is TGCGCCAGCAGCCGGGGACAGGGCAACTATGGCTACACCTTC. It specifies CASSRGQGNYGYTF. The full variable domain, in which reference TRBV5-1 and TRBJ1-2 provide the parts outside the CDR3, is KAGVTQTPRYLIKTRGQQVTLSCSPISGHRSVSWYQQTPGQGLQFLFEYFSETQRNKGNFPGRFSGRQFSNSRSEMNVSTLELGDSALYLCASSRGQGNYGYTFGSGTRLTVV.

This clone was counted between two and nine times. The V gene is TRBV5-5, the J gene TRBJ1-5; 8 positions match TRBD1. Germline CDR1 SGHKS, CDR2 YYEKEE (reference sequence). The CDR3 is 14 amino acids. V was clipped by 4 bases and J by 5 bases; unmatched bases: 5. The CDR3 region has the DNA TGTGCCAGCAGCCTGGACAGGGCCGATCAGCCCCAGCATTTT. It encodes CASSLDRADQPQHF.

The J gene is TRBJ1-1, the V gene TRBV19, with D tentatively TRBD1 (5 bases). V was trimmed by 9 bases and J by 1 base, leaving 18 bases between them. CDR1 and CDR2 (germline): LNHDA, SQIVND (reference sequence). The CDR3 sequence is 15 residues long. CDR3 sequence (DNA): TGTGCCAGCGCACCTTTGACAGCACAGAACACTGAAGCTTTCTTT. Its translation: CASAPLTAQNTEAFF.

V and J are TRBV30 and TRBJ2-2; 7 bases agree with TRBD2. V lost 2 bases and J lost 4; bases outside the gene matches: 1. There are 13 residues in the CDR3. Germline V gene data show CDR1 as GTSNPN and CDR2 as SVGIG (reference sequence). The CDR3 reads CAWSRTSTGELFF. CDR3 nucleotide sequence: TGTGCCTGGAGTCGGACTAGCACCGGGGAGCTGTTTTTT.

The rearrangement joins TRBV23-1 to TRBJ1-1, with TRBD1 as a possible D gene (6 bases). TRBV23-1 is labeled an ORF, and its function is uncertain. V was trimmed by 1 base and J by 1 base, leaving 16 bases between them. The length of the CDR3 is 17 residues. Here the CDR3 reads CASSQLSGAGANTEAFF. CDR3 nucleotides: TGCGCCAGCAGTCAATTGAGTGGGGCAGGGGCGAACACTGAAGCTTTCTTT.

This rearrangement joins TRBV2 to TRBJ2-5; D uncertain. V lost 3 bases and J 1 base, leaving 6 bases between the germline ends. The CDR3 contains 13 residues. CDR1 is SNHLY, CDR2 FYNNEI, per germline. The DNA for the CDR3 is TGTGCCAGCAGTGACAGATTCCAAGAGACCCAGTACTTC. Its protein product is CASSDRFQETQYF.

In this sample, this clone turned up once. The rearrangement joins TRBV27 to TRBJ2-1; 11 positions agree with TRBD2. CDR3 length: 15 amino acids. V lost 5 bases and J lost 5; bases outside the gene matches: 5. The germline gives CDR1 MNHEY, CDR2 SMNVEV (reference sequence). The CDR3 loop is CASSKLAGDNNEQFF. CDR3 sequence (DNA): TGTGCCAGCAGTAAACTAGCGGGAGACAACAATGAGCAGTTCTTC.

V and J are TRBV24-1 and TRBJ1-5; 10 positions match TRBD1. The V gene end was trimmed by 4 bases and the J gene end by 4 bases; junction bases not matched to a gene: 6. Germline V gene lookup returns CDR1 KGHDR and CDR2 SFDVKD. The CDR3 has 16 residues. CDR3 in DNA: TGTGCCACCAGTGAATTTCGGGACAGGGGTAATCAGCCCCAGCATTTT. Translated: CATSEFRDRGNQPQHF.

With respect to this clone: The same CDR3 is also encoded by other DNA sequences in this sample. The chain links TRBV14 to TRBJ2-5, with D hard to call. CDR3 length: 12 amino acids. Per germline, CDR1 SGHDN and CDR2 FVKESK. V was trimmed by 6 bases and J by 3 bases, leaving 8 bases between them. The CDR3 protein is CASSHNEETQYF. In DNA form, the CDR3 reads TGTGCCAGCAGTCACAACGAAGAGACCCAGTACTTC.

The CDR3 loop reads CASSSGLGNTGELFF. CDR3 DNA sequence: TGTGCCAGCAGTTCAGGGCTTGGGAACACCGGGGAGCTGTTTTTT. The chain couples TRBV28 to TRBJ2-2; D might be TRBD1 (5 bases). The V end lost 4 bases, the J end lost 1 base, and 10 bases lay between the germline ends. This CDR3 region has 15 residues. Germline V lookup: CDR1 MDHEN, CDR2 SYDVKM.

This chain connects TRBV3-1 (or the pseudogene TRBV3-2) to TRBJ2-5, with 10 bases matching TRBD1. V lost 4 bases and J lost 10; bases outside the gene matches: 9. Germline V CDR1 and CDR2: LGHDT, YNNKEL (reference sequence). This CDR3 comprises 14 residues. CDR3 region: CASSPGTGAQNQYF. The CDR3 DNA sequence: TGTGCCAGCAGCCCCGGGACAGGGGCGCAGAACCAGTACTTC.

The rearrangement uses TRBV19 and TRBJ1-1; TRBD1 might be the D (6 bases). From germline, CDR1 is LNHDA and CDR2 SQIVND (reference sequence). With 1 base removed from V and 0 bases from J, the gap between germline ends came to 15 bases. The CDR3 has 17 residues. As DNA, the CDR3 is TGTGCCAGTAGTATAGTCAGGGGAAGGGGGTTGAACACTGAAGCTTTCTTT. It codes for CASSIVRGRGLNTEAFF.

The CDR3 nucleotides are TGTGCCATCAGGGCCGACAGGGCGGGCACTGAAGCTTTCTTT. This codes for CAIRADRAGTEAFF. The V gene is TRBV10-3, the J gene TRBJ1-1; TRBD1 matches at 7 bases. Trimming removed 6 bases from V and 4 bases from J; junction bases left unmatched: 8. Looked up from germline, CDR1 is ENHRY and CDR2 is SYGVKD. The CDR3 runs to 14 residues.

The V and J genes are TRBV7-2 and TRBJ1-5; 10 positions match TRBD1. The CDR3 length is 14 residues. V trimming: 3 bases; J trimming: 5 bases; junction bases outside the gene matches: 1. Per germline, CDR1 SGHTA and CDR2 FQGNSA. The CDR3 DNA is TGTGCCAGCAGCTTCGGACAGGGGGATCAGCCCCAGCATTTT. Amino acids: CASSFGQGDQPQHF.

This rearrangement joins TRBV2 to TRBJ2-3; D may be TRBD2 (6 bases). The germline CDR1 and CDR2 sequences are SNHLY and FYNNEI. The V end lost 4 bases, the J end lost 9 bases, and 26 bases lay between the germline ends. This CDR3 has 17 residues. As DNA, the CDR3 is TGTGCCAGCAGTGCACCGACCACTAGGAGGGCCGGCAACACGCAGTATTTT. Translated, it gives CASSAPTTRRAGNTQYF.

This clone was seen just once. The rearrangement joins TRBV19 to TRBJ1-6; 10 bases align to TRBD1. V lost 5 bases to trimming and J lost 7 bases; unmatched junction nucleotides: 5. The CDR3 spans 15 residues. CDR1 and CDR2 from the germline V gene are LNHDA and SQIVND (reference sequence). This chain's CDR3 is CASSARDRGNSPLHF. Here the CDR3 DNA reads TGTGCCAGTAGTGCCCGGGACAGGGGCAATTCACCCCTCCACTTT.

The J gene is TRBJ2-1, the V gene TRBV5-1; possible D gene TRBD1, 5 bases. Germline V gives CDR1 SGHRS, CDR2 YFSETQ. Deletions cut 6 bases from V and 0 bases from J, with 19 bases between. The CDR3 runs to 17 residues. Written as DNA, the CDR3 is TGCGCCAGCATCCAAGGGGCAGGCGAAAGCTCCTACAATGAGCAGTTCTTC. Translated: CASIQGAGESSYNEQFF.

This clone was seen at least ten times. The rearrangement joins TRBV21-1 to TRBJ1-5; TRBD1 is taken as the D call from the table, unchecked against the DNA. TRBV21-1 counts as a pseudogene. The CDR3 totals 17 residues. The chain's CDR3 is CASSWAGAVWKYQPQHF. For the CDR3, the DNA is TGTGCCAGCAGCTGGGCAGGGGCCGTGTGGAAATATCAGCCCCAGCATTTT.

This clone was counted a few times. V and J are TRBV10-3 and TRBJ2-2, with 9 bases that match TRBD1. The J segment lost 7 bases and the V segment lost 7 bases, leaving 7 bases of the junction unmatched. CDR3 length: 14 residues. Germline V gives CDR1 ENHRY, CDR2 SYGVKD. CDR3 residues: CAITPGTGIGELFF. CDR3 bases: TGTGCCATCACTCCGGGGACAGGGATCGGGGAGCTGTTTTTT.

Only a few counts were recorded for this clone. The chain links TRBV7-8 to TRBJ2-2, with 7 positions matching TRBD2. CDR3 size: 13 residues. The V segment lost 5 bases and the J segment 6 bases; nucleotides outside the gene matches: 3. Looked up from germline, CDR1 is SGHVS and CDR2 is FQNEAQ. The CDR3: CASSPGLAGELFF. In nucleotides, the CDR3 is TGTGCCAGCAGCCCAGGACTAGCCGGGGAGCTGTTTTTT.

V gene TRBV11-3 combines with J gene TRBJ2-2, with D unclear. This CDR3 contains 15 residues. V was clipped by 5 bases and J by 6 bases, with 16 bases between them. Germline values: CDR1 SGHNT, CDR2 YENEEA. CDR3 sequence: CASSPTTSPAGELFF. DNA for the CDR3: TGTGCCAGCAGCCCAACTACCAGTCCAGCCGGGGAGCTGTTTTTT.

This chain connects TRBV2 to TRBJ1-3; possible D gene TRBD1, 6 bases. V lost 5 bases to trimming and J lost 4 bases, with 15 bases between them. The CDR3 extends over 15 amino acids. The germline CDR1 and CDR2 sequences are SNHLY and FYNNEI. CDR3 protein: CASSTTRTAGNTIYF. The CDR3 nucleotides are TGTGCCAGCAGTACTACCCGGACAGCGGGAAACACCATATATTTT.

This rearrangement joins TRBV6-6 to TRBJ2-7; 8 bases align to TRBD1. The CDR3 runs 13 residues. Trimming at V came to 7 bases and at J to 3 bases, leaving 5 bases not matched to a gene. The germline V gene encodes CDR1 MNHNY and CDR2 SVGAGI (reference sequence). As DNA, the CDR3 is TGTGCCAGCACCCGGACAGGGAGCTACGAGCAGTACTTC. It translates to CASTRTGSYEQYF.

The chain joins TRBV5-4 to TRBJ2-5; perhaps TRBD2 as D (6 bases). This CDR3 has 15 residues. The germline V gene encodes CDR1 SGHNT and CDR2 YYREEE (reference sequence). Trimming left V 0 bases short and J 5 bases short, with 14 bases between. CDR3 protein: CASSLGAGTWETQYF. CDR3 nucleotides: TGTGCCAGCAGCTTGGGGGCAGGGACTTGGGAGACCCAGTACTTC.

Here the CDR3 reads CASGTSESDTQYF. CDR3 DNA sequence: TGTGCCAGCGGGACTAGCGAATCCGATACGCAGTATTTT. The chain carries TRBV6-5 and TRBJ2-3; 10 nucleotides align to TRBD2. Germline assignment: CDR1 MNHEY and CDR2 SVGAGI. Losses at the gene ends were 8 bases for V and 6 bases for J; bases not matched to a gene: 5. This CDR3 spans 13 amino acids.

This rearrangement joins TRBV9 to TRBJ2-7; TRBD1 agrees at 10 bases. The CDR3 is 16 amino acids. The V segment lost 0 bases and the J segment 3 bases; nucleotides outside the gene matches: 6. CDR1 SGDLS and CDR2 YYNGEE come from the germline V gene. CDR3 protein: CASSVGQGAEIYEQYF. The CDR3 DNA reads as TGTGCCAGCAGCGTAGGACAGGGGGCCGAAATCTACGAGCAGTACTTC.